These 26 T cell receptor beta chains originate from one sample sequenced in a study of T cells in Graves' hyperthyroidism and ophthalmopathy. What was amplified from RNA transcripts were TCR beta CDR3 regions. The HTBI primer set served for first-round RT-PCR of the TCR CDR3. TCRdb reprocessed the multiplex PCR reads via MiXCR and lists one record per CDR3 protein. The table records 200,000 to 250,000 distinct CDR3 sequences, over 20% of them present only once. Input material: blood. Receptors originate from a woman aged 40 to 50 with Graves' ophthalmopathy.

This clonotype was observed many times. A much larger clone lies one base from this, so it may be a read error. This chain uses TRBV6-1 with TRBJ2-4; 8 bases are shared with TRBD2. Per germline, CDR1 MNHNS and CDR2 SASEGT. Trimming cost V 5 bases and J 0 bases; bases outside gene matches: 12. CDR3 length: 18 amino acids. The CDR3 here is CASSPPGLVVLAKNIQYF. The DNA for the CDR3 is TGTGCCAGCAGTCCTCCGGGACTAGTGGTACTAGCCAAAAACATTCAGTACTTC.

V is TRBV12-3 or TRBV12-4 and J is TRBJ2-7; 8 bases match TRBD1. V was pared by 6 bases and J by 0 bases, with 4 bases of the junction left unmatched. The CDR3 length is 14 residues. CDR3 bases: TGTGCCAGCAGCCCAGGGGGCCCCTCCTACGAGCAGTACTTC. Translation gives CASSPGGPSYEQYF.

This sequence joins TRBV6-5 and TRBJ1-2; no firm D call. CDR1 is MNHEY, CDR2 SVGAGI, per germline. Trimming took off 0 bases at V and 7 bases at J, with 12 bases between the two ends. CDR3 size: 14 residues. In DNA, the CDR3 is TGTGCCAGCAGTTACTCTACTCGAGCCTCTGGCTACACCTTC. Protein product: CASSYSTRASGYTF.

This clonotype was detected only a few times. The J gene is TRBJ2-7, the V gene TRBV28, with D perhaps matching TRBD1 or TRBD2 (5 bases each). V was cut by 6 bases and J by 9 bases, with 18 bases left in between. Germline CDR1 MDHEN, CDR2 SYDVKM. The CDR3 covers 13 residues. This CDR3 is CASSRTLGRGQYF. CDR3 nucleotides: TGTGCCAGCAGCAGGACACTGGGCCGGGGGCAGTACTTC.

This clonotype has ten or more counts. This chain's CDR3 is CASSFNGSTYEQYF. CDR3 sequence (DNA): TGTGCCAGCAGTTTTAACGGGAGTACGTACGAGCAGTACTTC. V gene TRBV28 combines with J gene TRBJ2-7; D is perhaps TRBD2 (6 bases). Trimming removed 3 bases at V and 4 bases at J, with 13 bases between. The germline V gene encodes CDR1 MDHEN and CDR2 SYDVKM. The CDR3 runs 14 residues.

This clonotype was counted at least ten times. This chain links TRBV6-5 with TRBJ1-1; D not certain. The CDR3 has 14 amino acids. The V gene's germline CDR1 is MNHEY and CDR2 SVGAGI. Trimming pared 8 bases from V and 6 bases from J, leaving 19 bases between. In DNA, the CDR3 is TGTGCCAGCCGCCCCTACAGAAACGATGCTGAAGCTTTCTTT. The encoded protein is CASRPYRNDAEAFF.

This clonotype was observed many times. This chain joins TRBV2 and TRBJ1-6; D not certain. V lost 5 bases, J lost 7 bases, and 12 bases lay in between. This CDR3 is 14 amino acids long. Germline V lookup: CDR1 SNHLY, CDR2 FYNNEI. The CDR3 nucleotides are TGTGCCAGCAGTCTCACACGACTAAATTCACCCCTCCACTTT. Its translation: CASSLTRLNSPLHF.

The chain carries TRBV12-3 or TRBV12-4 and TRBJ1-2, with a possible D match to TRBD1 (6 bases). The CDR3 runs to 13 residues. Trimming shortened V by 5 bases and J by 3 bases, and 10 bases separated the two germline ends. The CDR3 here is CASSPRGDYGYTF. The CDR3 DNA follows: TGTGCCAGCAGTCCCAGGGGCGACTATGGCTACACCTTC.

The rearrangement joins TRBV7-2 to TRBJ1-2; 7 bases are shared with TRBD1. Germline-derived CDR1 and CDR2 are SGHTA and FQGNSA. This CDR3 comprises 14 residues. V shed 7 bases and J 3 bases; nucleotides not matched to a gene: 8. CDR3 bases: TGTGCCAGCAAGAAGGGGGCGGAAGACTATGGCTACACCTTC. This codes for CASKKGAEDYGYTF.

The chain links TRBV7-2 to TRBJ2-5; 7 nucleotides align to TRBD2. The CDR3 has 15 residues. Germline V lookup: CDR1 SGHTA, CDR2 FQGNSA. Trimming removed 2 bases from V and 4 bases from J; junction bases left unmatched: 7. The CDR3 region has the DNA TGTGCCAGCAGCTTATCTGGGGGGGTAGGAGAGACCCAGTACTTC. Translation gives CASSLSGGVGETQYF.

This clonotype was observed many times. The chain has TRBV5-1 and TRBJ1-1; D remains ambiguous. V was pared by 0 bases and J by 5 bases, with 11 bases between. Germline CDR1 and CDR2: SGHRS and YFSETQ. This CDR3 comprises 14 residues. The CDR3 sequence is CASSLDDLLTEAFF. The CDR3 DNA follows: TGCGCCAGCAGCTTGGATGACCTCTTGACTGAAGCTTTCTTT.

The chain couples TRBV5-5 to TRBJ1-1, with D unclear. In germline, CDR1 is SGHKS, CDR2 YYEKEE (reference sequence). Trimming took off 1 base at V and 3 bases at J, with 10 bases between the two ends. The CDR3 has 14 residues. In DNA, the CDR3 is TGTGCCAGCAGCTTGAAGTGGGCAGACACTGAAGCTTTCTTT. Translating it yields CASSLKWADTEAFF.

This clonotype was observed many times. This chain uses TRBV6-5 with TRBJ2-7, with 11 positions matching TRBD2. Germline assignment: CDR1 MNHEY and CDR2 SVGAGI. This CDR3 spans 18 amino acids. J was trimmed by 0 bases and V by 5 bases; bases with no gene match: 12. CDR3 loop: CASSPITSGRTSSYEQYF. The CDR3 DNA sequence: TGTGCCAGCAGTCCAATCACTAGCGGGAGAACTAGCTCCTACGAGCAGTACTTC.

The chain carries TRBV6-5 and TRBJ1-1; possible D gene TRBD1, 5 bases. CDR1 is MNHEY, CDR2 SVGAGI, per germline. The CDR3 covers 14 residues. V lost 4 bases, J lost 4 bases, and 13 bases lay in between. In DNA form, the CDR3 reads TGTGCCAGCAGTTTAGGGCCTGGGGGCACTGAAGCTTTCTTT. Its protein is CASSLGPGGTEAFF.

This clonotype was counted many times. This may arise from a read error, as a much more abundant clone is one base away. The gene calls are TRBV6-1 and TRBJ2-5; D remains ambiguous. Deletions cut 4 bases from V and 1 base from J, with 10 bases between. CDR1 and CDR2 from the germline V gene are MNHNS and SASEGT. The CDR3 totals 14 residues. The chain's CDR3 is CASSGDDSQETQYF. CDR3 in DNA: TGTGCCAGCAGTGGGGATGATTCCCAAGAGACCCAGTACTTC.

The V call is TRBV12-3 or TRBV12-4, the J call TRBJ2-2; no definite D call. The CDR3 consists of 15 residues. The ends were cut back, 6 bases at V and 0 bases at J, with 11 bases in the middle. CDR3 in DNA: TGTGCCAGCAGCTTACTTATTACGAACACCGGGGAGCTGTTTTTT. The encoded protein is CASSLLITNTGELFF.

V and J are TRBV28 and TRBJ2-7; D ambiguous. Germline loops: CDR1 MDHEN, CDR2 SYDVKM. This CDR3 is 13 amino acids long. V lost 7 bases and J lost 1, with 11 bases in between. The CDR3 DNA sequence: TGTGCCAGCAATCACATACGGTCCTACGAGCAGTACTTC. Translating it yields CASNHIRSYEQYF.

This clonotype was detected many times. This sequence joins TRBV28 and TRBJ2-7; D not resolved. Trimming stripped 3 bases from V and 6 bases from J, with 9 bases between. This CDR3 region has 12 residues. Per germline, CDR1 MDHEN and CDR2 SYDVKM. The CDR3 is CASSLRQGEQYF. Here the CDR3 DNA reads TGTGCCAGCAGTTTGCGACAAGGCGAGCAGTACTTC. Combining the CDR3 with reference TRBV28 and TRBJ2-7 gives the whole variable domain DVKVTQSSRYLVKRTGEKVFLECVQDMDHENMFWYRQDPGLGLRLIYFSYDVKMKEKGDIPEGYSVSREKKERFSLILESASTNQTSMYLCASSLRQGEQYFGPGTRLTVT.

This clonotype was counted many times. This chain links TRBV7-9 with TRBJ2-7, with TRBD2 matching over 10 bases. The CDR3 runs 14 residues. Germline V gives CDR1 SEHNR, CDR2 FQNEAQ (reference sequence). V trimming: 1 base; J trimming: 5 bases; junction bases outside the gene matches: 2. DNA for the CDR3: TGTGCCAGCAGCTTAGGTCTAGCGGGAGACGAGCAGTACTTC. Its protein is CASSLGLAGDEQYF.

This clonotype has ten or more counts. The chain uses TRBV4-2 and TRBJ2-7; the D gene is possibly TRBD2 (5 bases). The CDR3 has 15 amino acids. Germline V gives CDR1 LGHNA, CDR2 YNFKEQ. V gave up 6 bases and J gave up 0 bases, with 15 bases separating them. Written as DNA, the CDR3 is TGTGCCAGCAGTCTCTTGGACTCTAGCTCCTACGAGCAGTACTTC. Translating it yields CASSLLDSSSYEQYF.

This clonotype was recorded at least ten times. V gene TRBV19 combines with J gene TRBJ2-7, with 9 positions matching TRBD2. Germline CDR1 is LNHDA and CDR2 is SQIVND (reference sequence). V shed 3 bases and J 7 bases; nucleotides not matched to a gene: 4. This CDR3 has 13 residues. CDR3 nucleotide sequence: TGTGCCAGTAGTATGGTGACTAGCGGAGAGCAGTACTTC. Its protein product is CASSMVTSGEQYF.

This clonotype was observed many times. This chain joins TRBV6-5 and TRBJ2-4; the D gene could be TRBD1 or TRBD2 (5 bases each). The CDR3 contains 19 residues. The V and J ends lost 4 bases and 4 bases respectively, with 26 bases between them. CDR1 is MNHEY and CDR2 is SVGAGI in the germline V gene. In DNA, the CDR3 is TGTGCCAGCAGTTCCAAGTCAAGAGGGACGGAAACAGCTAAAAACATTCAGTACTTC. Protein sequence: CASSSKSRGTETAKNIQYF.

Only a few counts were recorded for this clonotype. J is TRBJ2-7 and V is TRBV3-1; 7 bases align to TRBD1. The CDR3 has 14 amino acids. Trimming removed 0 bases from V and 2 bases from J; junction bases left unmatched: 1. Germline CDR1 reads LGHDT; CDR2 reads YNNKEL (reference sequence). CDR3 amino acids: CASSQEGQPYEQYF. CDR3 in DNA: TGTGCCAGCAGCCAAGAGGGACAGCCCTACGAGCAGTACTTC.

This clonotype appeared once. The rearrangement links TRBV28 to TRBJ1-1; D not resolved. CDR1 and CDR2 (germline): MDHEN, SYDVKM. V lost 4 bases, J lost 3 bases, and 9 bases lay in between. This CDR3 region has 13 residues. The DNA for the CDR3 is TGTGCCAGCAGTTATTCCGTCGACACTGAAGCTTTCTTT. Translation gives CASSYSVDTEAFF.

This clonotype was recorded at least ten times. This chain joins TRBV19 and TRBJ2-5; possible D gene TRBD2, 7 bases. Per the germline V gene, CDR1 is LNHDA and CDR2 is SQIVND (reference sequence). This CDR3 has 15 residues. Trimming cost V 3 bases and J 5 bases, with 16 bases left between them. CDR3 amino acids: CASSISGGGVETQYF. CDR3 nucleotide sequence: TGTGCCAGTAGTATTTCCGGCGGGGGCGTCGAGACCCAGTACTTC.

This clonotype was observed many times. Here the CDR3 DNA reads TGTGCCACCAGTGATTCAGCGGGCTATGGCTACACCTTC. It encodes CATSDSAGYGYTF. This chain joins TRBV24-1 and TRBJ1-2; no clear D. Per the germline V gene, CDR1 is KGHDR and CDR2 is SFDVKD. The length of the CDR3 is 13 residues. The ends were cut back, 2 bases at V and 4 bases at J, with 7 bases in the middle.